Listed below are T cell receptor beta chains from one sample, sequenced in a study of T cell responses to AZD1222 COVID-19 vaccine. The protocol was immunoSEQ multiplex PCR, while the TCRdb copy is restricted to in-frame clones and leaves out a portion. The sample has fewer than 110,000 clones, less than 95% seen once; the top ten hold approximately 1.2%. The source was peripheral blood, collected on day 0 of AZD1222 vaccination. These receptors were taken from an adult in good health. CDR3s include the opening cysteine and the closing phenylalanine or tryptophan. D genes are given only for firm matches. Not every row has a clone size; where given, it reads once, few, many or a size class.

TRBJ1-6,TRBV5-1,.,.,CASSFYSSYNSPLHF,TGCGCCAGCAGTTTCTATAGCTCCTATAATTCACCCCTCCACTTT
TRBJ2-1,TRBV19,.,.,CASSERAGEQFF,TGTGCCAGTAGTGAAAGGGCAGGTGAGCAGTTCTTC
TRBJ2-3,TRBV12-3/TRBV12-4,.,.,CASGRDTQYF,TGTGCCAGCGGAAGGGATACGCAGTATTTT
TRBJ1-6,TRBV27,few,.,CASSLRSREKKHSPLHF,TGTGCCAGCAGTTTAAGGTCCAGGGAAAAGAAACATTCACCCCTCCACTTT
TRBJ1-2,TRBV7-9,.,.,CASSADPNGYTF,TGTGCCAGCAGCGCGGACCCCAATGGCTACACCTTC
TRBJ2-3,TRBV24-1,.,.,CATSDADTQYF,TGTGCCACCAGTGACGCAGATACGCAGTATTTT
TRBJ1-2,TRBV6-5,.,.,CASRWVGRDYGYTF,TGTGCCAGTCGTTGGGTGGGGCGGGACTATGGCTACACCTTC
TRBJ1-5,TRBV6-1,.,.,CASSDPHGNQPQHF,TGTGCCAGCAGTGACCCGCATGGCAATCAGCCCCAGCATTTT
TRBJ2-7,TRBV29-1,once,TRBD2,CSAQGLAGEGEQYF,TGCAGCGCCCAGGGACTAGCGGGGGAAGGCGAGCAGTACTTC
TRBJ2-3,TRBV9,.,.,CASSPLSTDTQYF,TGTGCCAGCAGCCCCCTCAGCACAGATACGCAGTATTTT
TRBJ2-7,TRBV27,.,.,CASSLGDGVFGRQYF,TGTGCCAGCAGTTTGGGGGACGGGGTTTTCGGTAGGCAGTACTTC
TRBJ2-1,TRBV7-6,.,.,CASSLGAGGLSEQFF,TGTGCCAGCAGCTTAGGGGCTGGAGGTCTGAGTGAGCAGTTCTTC
TRBJ2-3,TRBV29-1,once,.,CSVEDGEGVNTQYF,TGCAGCGTTGAAGATGGGGAGGGGGTGAATACGCAGTATTTT
TRBJ1-5,TRBV27,.,.,CASSLLASNQPQHF,TGTGCCAGCAGTTTATTAGCTAGCAATCAGCCCCAGCATTTT
TRBJ1-4,TRBV11-2,.,.,CASSLNREGEKLFF,TGTGCCAGCAGCTTAAACAGGGAAGGGGAAAAACTGTTTTTT
TRBJ2-5,TRBV30,.,.,CAWIGVGETQYF,TGTGCCTGGATAGGGGTGGGGGAGACCCAGTACTTC
TRBJ1-1,TRBV5-1,once,.,CASSLNSGLGEAFF,TGCGCCAGCAGCTTGAATTCTGGACTAGGTGAAGCTTTCTTT
TRBJ1-6,TRBV13,.,.,CASSHTGTENSPLHF,TGTGCCAGCAGCCACACCGGGACGGAGAATTCACCCCTCCACTTT
TRBJ2-5,TRBV11-2,.,.,CASSWSSGETQYF,TGTGCCAGCAGCTGGTCCTCCGGGGAGACCCAGTACTTC
TRBJ1-2,TRBV12-5,.,TRBD1,CASASGDTGDYGYTF,TGTGCTAGTGCCTCGGGGGACACAGGGGACTATGGCTACACCTTC
TRBJ2-5,TRBV6-5,.,TRBD1,CASTKTGEVGETQYF,TGTGCCAGCACCAAGACAGGGGAGGTTGGAGAGACCCAGTACTTC
TRBJ1-1,TRBV5-8,.,.,CASSPRRLRAFF,TGTGCCAGCAGCCCTCGACGGCTAAGAGCTTTCTTT
TRBJ1-2,TRBV28,.,.,CASSLSGAIYGYTF,TGTGCCAGCAGTTTGTCTGGGGCAATCTATGGCTACACCTTC
TRBJ2-2,TRBV5-4,.,.,CASSLDRSKNTGELFF,TGTGCCAGCAGCTTGGATCGCTCAAAAAACACCGGGGAGCTGTTTTTT
TRBJ1-4,TRBV11-2,.,.,CASRFAGAATNEKLFF,TGTGCCAGCAGATTCGCAGGGGCCGCAACTAATGAAAAACTGTTTTTT
TRBJ2-7,TRBV25-1,.,.,CASSRTSSYEQYF,TGTGCCAGCAGCAGGACTTCCTCCTACGAGCAGTACTTC
TRBJ1-1,TRBV19,once,.,CASSARGLAEAFF,TGTGCCAGTAGTGCCAGGGGTTTGGCTGAAGCTTTCTTT
TRBJ2-7,TRBV21-1,.,.,CASSKDGPRPYEQYF,TGTGCCAGCAGCAAAGACGGCCCTAGGCCCTACGAGCAGTACTTC
TRBJ2-7,TRBV27,.,.,CASSISGAYEQYF,TGTGCCAGCAGTATTTCCGGGGCCTACGAGCAGTACTTC
TRBJ2-1,TRBV9,.,TRBD1,CASSVDRQRREQFF,TGTGCCAGCAGCGTGGACAGGCAGAGACGGGAGCAGTTCTTC
TRBJ2-7,TRBV6-5,.,.,CASQQGNGYEQYF,TGTGCCAGCCAACAGGGAAATGGCTACGAGCAGTACTTC
TRBJ2-5,TRBV15,.,.,CATSMDRRETQYF,TGTGCCACCTCCATGGACCGGAGGGAGACCCAGTACTTC
TRBJ2-7,TRBV29-1,.,.,CSVEDGDTYEQYF,TGCAGCGTTGAAGATGGGGATACCTACGAGCAGTACTTC
TRBJ1-4,TRBV3-1/TRBV3-2,.,.,CASSLGQRVEKLFF,TGTGCCAGCAGCCTAGGGCAGCGGGTTGAAAAACTGTTTTTT
TRBJ1-1,TRBV5-4,.,.,CASSFRGVNTEAFF,TGTGCCAGCAGCTTCAGAGGAGTGAACACTGAAGCTTTCTTT
TRBJ1-4,TRBV5-6,.,.,CASSRNRKPNEKLFF,TGTGCCAGCAGCAGGAACAGGAAACCTAATGAAAAACTGTTTTTT
TRBJ1-6,TRBV9,once,.,CASSVVGNSPLHF,TGTGCCAGCAGCGTAGTGGGCAATTCACCCCTCCACTTT